One and the same sample provided the 21 T cell receptor beta chains below, sequenced in a study of blood T cell repertoires in COVID-19. Repertoires were generated with immunoSEQ multiplex PCR, while TCRdb's copy carries only in-frame clones and drops some. The sample holds about 130,000 clones, over 70% seen once. Input material: peripheral blood. All receptors derive from a man aged 45-60 years with active COVID-19.

The CDR3 region has the DNA TGCGCCAGCAGCCAACCCCGGGAGGCTGGAAACACCATATATTTT. This encodes CASSQPREAGNTIYF. The V call is TRBV4-1, the J call TRBJ1-3; no firm D call. V lost 2 bases and J 2 bases, leaving 10 bases between the germline ends. Germline loops: CDR1 MGHRA, CDR2 YSYEKL. The CDR3 contains 15 residues.

The chain uses TRBV18 and TRBJ2-6, with D tentatively TRBD2 (6 bases). Germline V gives CDR1 KGHSH, CDR2 LQKENI. There are 16 residues in the CDR3. Trimming left V 6 bases short and J 4 bases short, with 16 bases between. CDR3 in amino acids: CASSPTGGTGANVLTF. The CDR3 DNA reads TGTGCCAGCTCCCCTACCGGGGGTACAGGGGCCAACGTCCTGACTTTC.

The chain links TRBV7-9 to TRBJ2-5; 10 bases are a match to TRBD1. V was pared by 5 bases and J by 4 bases, with 7 bases of the junction left unmatched. This CDR3 region has 15 residues. Germline lookup yields CDR1 SEHNR and CDR2 FQNEAQ (reference sequence). CDR3 amino acids: CASSIRQGAGETQYF. CDR3 nucleotide sequence: TGTGCCAGCAGCATCAGACAGGGGGCGGGAGAGACCCAGTACTTC.

This chain joins TRBV5-1 and TRBJ2-7; D gene uncertain. Trimming removed 4 bases from V and 5 bases from J, with 10 bases in between. The CDR3 loop spans 12 amino acids. Germline V CDR1 and CDR2: SGHRS, YFSETQ. The CDR3 DNA sequence: TGCGCCAGCAGCCTGGACGGTAACGAGCAGTACTTC. Translated, it gives CASSLDGNEQYF.

V gene TRBV2 combines with J gene TRBJ2-1; 7 positions agree with TRBD2. CDR3 length: 15 amino acids. The germline CDR1 and CDR2 sequences are SNHLY and FYNNEI. V lost 7 bases, J lost 5 bases, and 11 bases stayed unmatched. The CDR3 DNA sequence: TGTGCCAGCAATTGGGGGGGGTTAGGGAACAATGAGCAGTTCTTC. Its protein is CASNWGGLGNNEQFF.

The J gene is TRBJ2-7, the V gene TRBV3-1 (or the pseudogene TRBV3-2), with 10 bases that match TRBD1. V trimming: 2 bases; J trimming: 3 bases; junction bases outside the gene matches: 4. The CDR3 consists of 15 residues. Germline loops: CDR1 LGHDT, CDR2 YNNKEL (reference sequence). Written as DNA, the CDR3 is TGTGCCAGCAGCCAACCGGGACAGGGGTTCTACGAGCAGTACTTC. Translation gives CASSQPGQGFYEQYF.

CDR3 sequence: CASSLSTDTEAFF. The DNA for the CDR3 is TGTGCCAGCAGCCTATCCACGGACACTGAAGCTTTCTTT. The rearrangement joins TRBV7-3 to TRBJ1-1, with unresolved D. CDR3 length equals 13 residues. From germline, CDR1 is SGHTA and CDR2 FQGTGA. The germline V and J ends were trimmed by 5 bases and 3 bases, with 10 bases remaining between them.

J is TRBJ1-6 and V is TRBV7-2; D unclear. Per germline, CDR1 SGHTA and CDR2 FQGNSA. The CDR3 contains 15 residues. Trimming left V 1 base short and J 6 bases short, with 10 bases between. The CDR3 region is CASSLDRGANSPLHF. Written as DNA, the CDR3 is TGTGCCAGCAGCTTAGATCGGGGAGCTAATTCACCCCTCCACTTT.

This chain uses TRBV2 with TRBJ1-2; D ambiguous. Trimming pared 5 bases from V and 2 bases from J, leaving 3 bases between. Germline V gene lookup returns CDR1 SNHLY and CDR2 FYNNEI. The CDR3 length is 11 residues. Here the CDR3 DNA reads TGTGCCAGCAGTCCGAACTATGGCTACACCTTC. The encoded protein is CASSPNYGYTF.

This clone was seen only once. This CDR3 reads CASSLTGKSSYNEQFF. In DNA form, the CDR3 reads TGTGCCAGCAGCTTAACGGGAAAAAGCTCCTACAATGAGCAGTTCTTC. The chain links TRBV11-2 to TRBJ2-1; a possible D gene is TRBD2 (5 bases). Germline CDR1 reads SGHAT; CDR2 reads FQNNGV. V gave up 2 bases and J gave up 0 bases, with 11 bases separating them. The CDR3 totals 16 residues.

This chain links TRBV7-2 with TRBJ2-7; 12 bases line up with TRBD2. Germline CDR1 reads SGHTA; CDR2 reads FQGNSA. The CDR3 consists of 15 residues. Unmatched junction bases numbered 5, after V lost 6 bases and J lost 2 bases. DNA for the CDR3: TGTGCCAGCAGTCCAGGACTAGCGGGGCCCTACGAGCAGTACTTC. Translation: CASSPGLAGPYEQYF. The whole variable domain, remainder taken from reference TRBV7-2 and TRBJ2-7, is GAGVSQSPSNKVTEKGKDVELRCDPISGHTALYWYRQSLGQGLEFLIYFQGNSAPDKSGLPSDRFSAERTGGSVSTLTIQRTQQEDSAVYLCASSPGLAGPYEQYFGPGTRLTVT.

The chain couples TRBV11-2 to TRBJ1-2; no firm D call. The V end lost 1 base, the J end lost 4 bases, and 7 bases lay between the germline ends. Germline assignment: CDR1 SGHAT and CDR2 FQNNGV. This CDR3 comprises 13 residues. The chain's CDR3 is CASSLGQRYGYTF. The CDR3 region has the DNA TGTGCCAGCAGCTTAGGGCAGCGCTATGGCTACACCTTC. Looking up the rest from reference TRBV11-2 and TRBJ1-2 gives the full variable domain: EAGVAQSPRYKIIEKRQSVAFWCNPISGHATLYWYQQILGQGPKLLIQFQNNGVVDDSQLPKDRFSAERLKGVDSTLKIQPAKLEDSAVYLCASSLGQRYGYTFGSGTRLTVV.

This chain uses TRBV2 with TRBJ2-2; 10 nucleotides match TRBD1. The CDR3 has 14 residues. Germline CDR1 is SNHLY and CDR2 is FYNNEI. The trim removed 6 bases at V and 7 bases at J, leaving 5 bases unmatched. This CDR3 is CASSPGQGYGELFF. In DNA, the CDR3 is TGTGCCAGCAGCCCGGGACAGGGGTACGGGGAGCTGTTTTTT. Full variable domain (missing parts from reference TRBV2 and TRBJ2-2): EPEVTQTPSHQVTQMGQEVILRCVPISNHLYFYWYRQILGQKVEFLVSFYNNEISEKSEIFDDQFSVERPDGSNFTLKIRSTKLEDSAMYFCASSPGQGYGELFFGEGSRLTVL.

CDR3 nucleotides: TGTGCCAGCAGCCAAAAGGGATCGGGAGGCTACACCTTC. Translated, it gives CASSQKGSGGYTF. The gene calls are TRBV4-2 and TRBJ1-2, with no clear D. This CDR3 is 13 amino acids long. Trimming cost V 2 bases and J 8 bases, with 12 bases left between them. Germline-derived CDR1 and CDR2 are LGHNA and YNFKEQ.

The rearrangement joins TRBV7-9 to TRBJ1-3; 8 positions agree with TRBD1. The germline CDR1 and CDR2 sequences are SEHNR and FQNEAQ (reference sequence). This CDR3 is 15 amino acids long. The ends lost 5 bases at V and 7 bases at J; junction bases unmatched: 10. CDR3: CASSTRQGKGNTIYF. The CDR3 region has the DNA TGTGCCAGCAGCACAAGACAGGGGAAGGGGAACACCATATATTTT. The full variable domain, rest sourced from reference TRBV7-9 and TRBJ1-3, is DTGVSQNPRHKITKRGQNVTFRCDPISEHNRLYWYRQTLGQGPEFLTYFQNEAQLEKSRLLSDRFSAERPKGSFSTLEIQRTEQGDSAMYLCASSTRQGKGNTIYFGEGSWLTVV.

The rearrangement links TRBV12-1 to TRBJ2-5; TRBD2 is the table's D call and was not checked against the DNA. TRBV12-1 is a pseudogene locus. There are 18 residues in the CDR3. The DNA of the CDR3 is TGTGCCAGCAGCTTTTACTTTTCGAGGGCTAGACTACAAGAGACCCAGTACTTC. It encodes CASSFYFSRARLQETQYF.

This clone has just one count. This rearrangement joins TRBV9 to TRBJ2-3; 8 positions agree with TRBD2. The CDR3 is 16 amino acids. CDR1 is SGDLS, CDR2 YYNGEE, per germline. Losses at the gene ends were 4 bases for V and 3 bases for J; bases not matched to a gene: 10. CDR3 protein: CASSLERGGLTDTQYF. CDR3 bases: TGTGCCAGCAGCTTAGAACGGGGGGGCCTAACAGATACGCAGTATTTT.

CDR3 residues: CASSLSQIGDEKLFF. CDR3 coding DNA: TGCGCCAGCAGCTTGTCGCAGATCGGGGATGAAAAACTGTTTTTT. The chain is built from TRBV5-1 and TRBJ1-4; no definite D call. The CDR3 extends over 15 amino acids. The ends were cut back, 1 base at V and 6 bases at J, with 13 bases in the middle. Germline CDR1 SGHRS, CDR2 YFSETQ.

There are a few counts of this clone. The V and J genes are TRBV10-2 and TRBJ1-4, with 9 bases lining up with TRBD1. V was clipped by 4 bases and J by 3 bases; unmatched bases: 9. Germline V CDR1 and CDR2: WSHSY, SAAADI. This CDR3 has 17 residues. The CDR3 coding sequence is TGCGCCAGCAGTGGCTCCGGGACAGGGCTTTCTAATGAAAAACTGTTTTTT. It codes for CASSGSGTGLSNEKLFF.

This chain connects TRBV10-3 to TRBJ1-2, with 8 bases identical to TRBD1. Germline-derived CDR1 and CDR2 are ENHRY and SYGVKD. Germline trimming cut 6 bases from V and 0 bases from J; bases unmatched to any gene: 3. There are 14 residues in the CDR3. The CDR3 loop is CAISDRGSNYGYTF. The CDR3 coding sequence is TGTGCCATCAGCGACAGGGGATCTAACTATGGCTACACCTTC.

This clone came up once. The gene calls are TRBV6-2 or TRBV6-3 and TRBJ2-3, with TRBD2 as a possible D gene (6 bases). Germline V gene data show CDR1 as MNHEY and CDR2 as SVGEGT. V gave up 3 bases and J gave up 4 bases, with 17 bases separating them. This CDR3 contains 16 residues. The CDR3 region is CASSYGGTSPPDTQYF. The CDR3 coding sequence is TGTGCCAGCAGTTATGGCGGGACCTCTCCACCAGATACGCAGTATTTT.